This T cell receptor (gamma chain) emerged from a study of gamma-delta chains in newborns, infants, children. Study-level information: Microbial exposure reportedly drives polyclonal innate γδ T cell expansion after birth.

The CDR3 runs 20 residues. TCRdb called clones anew from the reads with CATT. Counted here are 1,300 or so gamma-chain clones, about 66% occurring once; the ten biggest clones make up around a third. The J gene is TRGJP1; the V gene was not called. The sample comprised blood. This sequence was found in a child who was a newborn, infant or young child, either healthy, febrile or measles-vaccinated (not recorded which). CDR3: CATWDGTRNATYTTGWFKIF. The DNA for the CDR3 is TGTGCCACCTGGGACGGCACCCGTAACGCAACCTATACCACTGGTTGGTTCAAGATATTT.